This is a list of T cell receptor beta chains from one sample in a study of blood T cell repertoires in COVID-19. Sequenced by immunoSEQ multiplex PCR; TCRdb stores in-frame clones only, minus some. The table lists 150,000 to 250,000 clones, 75% to 85% of them singletons. The sample was PBMCs or T cells enriched from blood (not recorded which). Receptor source: a man aged 35 to 55 who had recovered from COVID-19. The CDR3 runs from the conserved cysteine through the conserved F or W. The D gene is left open where the match is weak. Part of the rows lack a size; the others show once, few, many or a class for expanded clones.

TRBJ2-3 - TRBV5-4 TRBD2 TGTGCCGGCGGGACTAGCGGGAGGGCCACGGCAACAGATACGCAGTATTTT CAGGTSGRATATDTQYF
TRBJ2-3 once TRBV7-3 TRBD2 TGTGCCAGCAGCCTTCGACTAGCGGGAGTAGGCGATACGCAGTATTTT CASSLRLAGVGDTQYF
TRBJ1-4 once TRBV29-1 - TGCAGCGCGGGGGGAGGGGCTGAGGAAAAACTGTTTTTT CSAGGGAEEKLFF
TRBJ1-6 many TRBV12-3/TRBV12-4 - TGTGCCAGCAGTTTCGGGGGAAACTCACCCCTCCACTTT CASSFGGNSPLHF
TRBJ2-5 - TRBV5-1 - TGCGCCAGCAGCTTGCAGGGGGGAGAAGAAGAGACCCAGTACTTC CASSLQGGEEETQYF
TRBJ2-5 - TRBV6-2/TRBV6-3 - TGTGCCAGCAGTTACTCAGGGGGAGCGGTCGAGGAGACCCAGTACTTC CASSYSGGAVEETQYF
TRBJ2-5 once TRBV29-1 TRBD1 TGCAGCGTTTTGGACAGGCTGGTCCAAGAGACCCAGTACTTC CSVLDRLVQETQYF
TRBJ1-2 many TRBV6-5 - TGTGCCAGCAGTTACTCGACCGCAGCGACGTCCGGAGGCTACACCTTC CASSYSTAATSGGYTF
TRBJ2-2 - TRBV6-2/TRBV6-3 TRBD1 TGTGCCAGCAGTTACCATCCTTCGACAGGGGGAACGACCGGGGAGCTGTTTTTT CASSYHPSTGGTTGELFF
TRBJ1-5 - TRBV28 - TGTGCCAGTGAGGATTACAGGGAAAGCAATCAGCCCCAGCATTTT CASEDYRESNQPQHF
TRBJ1-6 once TRBV19 TRBD1 TGTGCCAGTTCCGGACAGGGTGGCTCACCCCTCCACTTT CASSGQGGSPLHF
TRBJ2-2 - TRBV24-1 TRBD2 TGTGCCACCAGTGCACTCCCGGGACTAGCCGGCACCGGGGAGCTGTTTTTT CATSALPGLAGTGELFF
TRBJ1-4 - TRBV19 - TGTGCCAGTAGTCCCGGTGCCGTCCTCGATAATGAAAAACTGTTTTTT CASSPGAVLDNEKLFF
TRBJ1-5 - TRBV30 TRBD1 TGTGCCTGGAGTCCACCGGGACAGGGCAATCAGCCCCAGCATTTT CAWSPPGQGNQPQHF
TRBJ1-1 - TRBV6-5 - TGTGCCAGCAGGAACAACGCGGGGGACACTGAAGCTTTCTTT CASRNNAGDTEAFF
TRBJ1-2 - TRBV19 - TGTGCCATCCAACTCTCTAACTATGGCTACACCTTC CAIQLSNYGYTF
TRBJ2-5 once TRBV9 - TGTGCCAGCAGCGTAACGGGATTCCAAGAGACCCAGTACTTC CASSVTGFQETQYF
TRBJ2-4 - TRBV6-1 - TGTGCCAGCAGTGAAGGGTTGGGGCTAGCCAAAAACATTCAGTACTTC CASSEGLGLAKNIQYF
TRBJ1-2 - TRBV2 - TGTGCCAGCAGTGAAGCGCTTCAGCGGGGCTACACCTTC CASSEALQRGYTF
TRBJ2-5 - TRBV5-1 TRBD2 TGCGCCAGCAGCGCCTCCGGGACTACCCAAGAGGCCCAGTACTTC CASSASGTTQEAQYF
TRBJ1-4 - TRBV10-3 TRBD1 TGTGCCATCAGGGGGACAGGGAATGAAAAACTGTTTTTT CAIRGTGNEKLFF
TRBJ1-2 - TRBV6-1 TRBD1 TGTGCCAGCAGTGAACTCCCCAGGGGGCCGAACTCTTGCACCTTC CASSELPRGPNSCTF
TRBJ1-3 once TRBV5-1 - TGCGCCAGCAGCTTGGGACAGGTCCTCTCTGGAAACACCATATATTTT CASSLGQVLSGNTIYF
TRBJ1-2 - TRBV9 TRBD1 TGTGCCAGCAGCCCCCGGGACAGCTTGATTGGCTACACCTTC CASSPRDSLIGYTF
TRBJ1-6 - TRBV7-2 TRBD1 TGTGCCAGCAGCTTAGAGTCTTACTACGGGACAGGGAATTCACCCCTCCACTTT CASSLESYYGTGNSPLHF
TRBJ1-3 many TRBV6-5 - TGTGCCAGCAGTCCGGAGGAGGACTCTGGAAACACCATATATTTT CASSPEEDSGNTIYF
TRBJ1-2 - TRBV6-5 - TGTGCCAGCAGTTACTCGGCAGGGAACTATGGCTACACCTTC CASSYSAGNYGYTF
TRBJ1-1 - TRBV28 TRBD1 TGTGCCAGCAGTCCACTCTTAACAGGGGGAGGGACTGAAGCTTTCTTT CASSPLLTGGGTEAFF
TRBJ2-5 - TRBV4-2 TRBD2 TGTGCCAGCAGCCAGGATTCTAGCGGGAGTGGAAAGACCCAGTACTTC CASSQDSSGSGKTQYF
TRBJ1-4 - TRBV19 - TGTGCCACCCAAATGGGGCGAGAACTGTTTTTT CATQMGRELFF
TRBJ2-2 - TRBV4-2 - TGTGCCAGCAGCCTCGACCCGCGGGGGAACACCGGGGAGCTGTTTTTT CASSLDPRGNTGELFF
TRBJ1-6 - TRBV28 - TGTGCCAGCAGTTTAGTTCAGGGCGAGAGTTCACCCCTCCACTTT CASSLVQGESSPLHF
TRBJ1-1 - TRBV29-1 TRBD1 TGCAGCGTAGATCAACGGACAGGGTGGACTGAAGCTTTCTTT CSVDQRTGWTEAFF
TRBJ2-1 - TRBV19 TRBD2 TGTGCCAGTAGTAGAACTAGCGGGGATTACAATGAGCAGTTCTTC CASSRTSGDYNEQFF
TRBJ2-3 - TRBV29-1 - - CSGFGSGADTQYF
TRBJ1-2 - TRBV9 TRBD1 TGTGCCAGCAGCGTAGGGTATTTGACAGGGGGCGGCTACACCTTC CASSVGYLTGGGYTF
TRBJ1-2 - TRBV11-2 - TGTGCCAGCAGCCAGGGGCGGAAGCCTTACTATGGCTACACCTTC CASSQGRKPYYGYTF
TRBJ1-1 - TRBV7-2 TRBD1 TGTGCCAGCAGGCCACAGGGGATTGGGGACACTGAAGCTTTCTTT CASRPQGIGDTEAFF
TRBJ2-2 - TRBV7-2 - TGTGCCAGCAGCTTAGGGGCTAACACCGGGGAGCTGTTTTTT CASSLGANTGELFF
TRBJ1-1 many TRBV19 TRBD1 TGTGCCAGTCAAACTTCGGGACAGGCCATCTATGAAGCTTTCTTT CASQTSGQAIYEAFF
TRBJ1-3 - TRBV6-5 - TGTGCCAGCACTTACGATTTGAGCTCTGGAAACACCATATATTTT CASTYDLSSGNTIYF
TRBJ1-1 - TRBV24-1 - TGTGCCACCAGTGATCCGCGGGGGGGAGGGACTGAAGCTTTCTTT CATSDPRGGGTEAFF
TRBJ1-1 - TRBV30 - TGTGCCTGGGATAGGAAGGGGAAGAACACTGAAGCTTTCTTT CAWDRKGKNTEAFF
TRBJ1-5 few TRBV7-9 TRBD1 TGTGCCAGCGGACAGGGCAATCAGCCCCAGCATTTT CASGQGNQPQHF
TRBJ1-6 - TRBV10-3 - TGTGCCATCAGTGAGGCTCCACAGAGCTCCTATAATTCACCCCTCCACTTT CAISEAPQSSYNSPLHF
TRBJ2-1 - TRBV11-3 - TGTGCCAGCAGCACCGAGGGGGCTAGCGGGCGAGCCGCAATGTTCTTC CASSTEGASGRAAMFF
TRBJ2-3 - TRBV18 - TGTGCCAGCTCACTTGGCGAACAGGATACGCAGTATTTT CASSLGEQDTQYF
TRBJ1-1 - TRBV6-5 - TGTGCCAGCTGCTGGGGGCCAAACACTGAAGCTTTCTTT CASCWGPNTEAFF
TRBJ1-1 - TRBV9 - TGTGCCAGCAGCGTATCAAACACTGAAGCTTTCTTT CASSVSNTEAFF
TRBJ2-1 - TRBV4-3 TRBD2 TGCGCCAGCAGCCAATCCTCCTTAGCGGGAGGACTCAGCAATGAGCAGTTCTTC CASSQSSLAGGLSNEQFF
TRBJ2-5 - TRBV6-2/TRBV6-3 - TGTGCCAGCAGTTCCCGGAGAGGGGGAGAGACCCAGTACTTC CASSSRRGGETQYF
TRBJ2-1 few TRBV5-1 TRBD2 TGCGCCAGCAGCCCCAATATGCCGGGACTAGCGGTCGATGAGCAGTTCTTC CASSPNMPGLAVDEQFF
TRBJ1-6 few TRBV30 - TGTGCCTGGAGTGTACTTAAACGGGATAATTCACCCCTCCACTTT CAWSVLKRDNSPLHF
TRBJ2-1 - TRBV28 TRBD1 TGTGCCAGCAAACCTACAGGGGATGAGCAGTTCTTC CASKPTGDEQFF
TRBJ1-3 - TRBV21-1 - TGTGCCAGCAGCAACGGCAGGGGGCGAAACACCATATATTTT CASSNGRGRNTIYF
TRBJ1-1 - TRBV19 TRBD1 TGTGCCAGTAGTACCCGGGACAGGGGGCGAGGGACTGAAGCTTTCTTT CASSTRDRGRGTEAFF
TRBJ2-3 - TRBV7-2 TRBD2 TGTGCCAGCAGCTTAGCAGGGACTAGCGGAATAGATACGCAGTATTTT CASSLAGTSGIDTQYF